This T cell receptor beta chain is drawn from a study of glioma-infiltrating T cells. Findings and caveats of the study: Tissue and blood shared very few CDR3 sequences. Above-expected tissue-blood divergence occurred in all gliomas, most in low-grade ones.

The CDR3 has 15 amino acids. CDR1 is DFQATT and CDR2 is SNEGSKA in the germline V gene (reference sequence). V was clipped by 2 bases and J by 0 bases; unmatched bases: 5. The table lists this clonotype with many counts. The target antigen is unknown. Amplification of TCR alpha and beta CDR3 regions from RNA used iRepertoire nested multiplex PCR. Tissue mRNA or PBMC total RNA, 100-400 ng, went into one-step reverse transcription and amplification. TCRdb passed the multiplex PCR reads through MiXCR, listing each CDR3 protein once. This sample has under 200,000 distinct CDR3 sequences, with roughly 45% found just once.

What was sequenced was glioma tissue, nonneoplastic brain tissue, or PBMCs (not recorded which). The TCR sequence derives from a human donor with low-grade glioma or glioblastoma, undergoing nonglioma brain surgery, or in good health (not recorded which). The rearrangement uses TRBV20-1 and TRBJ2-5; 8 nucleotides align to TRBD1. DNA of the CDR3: TGCAGTGCTAGACTCCACAGGGGGTACCAAGAGACCCAGTACTTC. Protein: CSARLHRGYQETQYF.